The present T cell receptor (beta chain) was sequenced within a study of T cells in Graves' hyperthyroidism and ophthalmopathy. Template material for amplifying TCR beta CDR3 regions consisted of RNA transcripts. The HTBI primer set drove a first-round RT-PCR of the TCR CDR3. In TCRdb, the multiplex PCR reads were re-called with MiXCR into one record per CDR3 protein. This table holds 700,000 or so distinct CDR3 sequences, 15% to 20% found once. This CDR3 has 12 amino acids. Germline V gene lookup returns CDR1 MGHRA and CDR2 YSYEKL. V lost 4 bases and J lost 7, with 9 bases in between. This clonotype has only a few counts.

The sequencing input was blood. The rearrangement uses TRBV4-1 and TRBJ2-3, with a tentative D call TRBD1 (5 bases). This sequence was found in a man younger than 35 with Graves' hyperthyroidism. CDR3 protein: CASSRWGYTQYF. CDR3 sequence (DNA): TGCGCCAGCAGCCGATGGGGCTATACGCAGTATTTT.